Described below is a single TCR beta chain sequence and its context. Its antigen has not been determined. No quality values exist for individual bases; no much larger clone is one base distant. Using the deep immunoSEQ assay, multiplex PCR amplified TCR CDR3 regions from genomic DNA. Extracted genomic DNA from each cell subset was distributed evenly across all wells of several immunoSEQ 96-well plates, and each plate was treated as a replicate. Each replicate PCR for sorted subsets received about 180 ng genomic DNA, equal to tens of thousands of T cell genomes. The purified libraries were quantified using a Qubit 3.0 fluorometer, sized with a Bioanalyzer 2100, and then quantified again using the KAPA Library Quantification kit. Each immunoSEQ 96-well plate was sequenced on its own single-read 150-cycle Illumina NextSeq 550 flow cell. Concerning the study's data processing: The immunoSEQ output contained only junctional sequences without quality scores, so filtering could not match that applied to full-length reads. Sequences were annotated with PyIR, a Python wrapper for IgBLAST v1.9, and V/J genes and CDR3 were assigned using IMGT germline references. Reads were filtered out if the reads had weak V/J assignments (E-value above 1e-6), no CDR3, stop codons, out-of-frame junctions, or ambiguous translated residues. A V3J clonotype was defined by an identical inferred V gene, J gene, and CDR3 amino acid sequence. To compute the percentage overlap between repertoires, the number of shared unique clonotypes was divided by the size of the smaller repertoire. RTK rarefaction, the Chao1 estimator, and Recon v2.1 estimates of unobserved clonotypes were used to assess repertoire richness. Generation probabilities for all TCRbeta clonotypes obtained by the gDNA method from a handful of donors were computed using OLGA. TCRdb stores this immuneACCESS table with in-frame sequences only. Part of the clones is absent; in the studies checked, under half of the shortfall reflects unresolved V genes, and no reason is known for the rest. V, J and clone size are taken as reported in that table, and D and trimming were inferred from the DNA itself. The sample profile shows some 320,000 clones; around 86% of them were found once. The leading ten clones occupy roughly 17% of the sample.

Donors were healthy HIV-negative adults with no recently reported acute infections or vaccinations. Every donor was a Caucasian adult living in Nashville, Tennessee, USA. CD8 memory samples consisted of magnetically selected CD45RO+ cells combined with CCR7-negative CD45RA+ effector memory (TemRA) cells. Blood was obtained by leukapheresis, after which PBMCs were separated by Ficoll-Histopaque density gradient centrifugation and cryopreserved in liquid nitrogen vapor phase. Purity and quantity of every magnetically sorted T cell population were checked by analytical flow cytometry. Genomic DNA was isolated from each sorted fraction and quantified by UV absorbance on a Nanodrop 2000c. Including the terminal cysteine and phenylalanine, the CDR3 comprises 14 residues. The kept DNA is CDR3 alone, 42 bases in frame from the first base. The germline V gene encodes CDR1 MDHEN and CDR2 SYDVKM. V loses 6 bases of germline sequence and J loses 4 bases, and the interval between the two ends is 13 bases.

The sample originates from a study of shared clonotypes between healthy human individuals (dated by TCRdb to 2018 to 2021). For the wider study: The cohort comprised two women and a few men aged 18 to 49 years. For each donor, CD4 naive and CD4 memory were each given three plates, CD8 naive was given two plates, and CD8 memory was given one plate. To estimate repertoire size and how much clonotype sharing occurs between individuals, the study deeply sequenced the blood TCR repertoires of about five healthy adults. To increase sequencing depth and limit assay-specific biases, different laboratories used diverse techniques to prepare libraries and sequence TCR repertoires. Per donor, leukapheresis produced somewhere between about 0.94 and 9.5 billion PBMCs. The full study reports these points: Clonotypes shared by all four sorted-subset donors showed higher generation probabilities than non-shared clonotypes. Estimated clonotype richness was generally larger for naive than for memory subsets. Pairwise subsampling led to the expectation that sequencing depth would affect the degree of clonotype sharing among donors. Sampling was restricted to blood, and TCR repertoires in tissue are likely to differ from TCR repertoires in blood. When several donors were compared, the shared fraction of clonotypes was about 5.4% for naive CD4, 3% to 4% for naive CD8, 2.3% for memory CD4, and 0.35% to 0.4% for memory CD8. The genetic and exposure-history diversity represented was limited by the small number of donors. Incomplete sequencing was indicated by rarefaction of sorted-subset datasets, despite the large sequencing depth.

Sequenced input: memory CD8+ T cells sorted from blood. The cell subset or site label corresponds to: CD45RO+ cells pooled with CCR7-negative TemRA cells. The rearranged chain carries TRBV28 and TRBJ1-5; the best D guess is TRBD1, with 5 bases matching. The origin of this receptor is a young man in good health. The DNA sequence reads TGTGCCAGCAGGGACCCGGGACGGAATCAGCCCCAGCATTTT. Its amino acids are CASRDPGRNQPQHF.